The T cell receptor beta chain described here comes from a study of CD8+ T cells in alopecia areata. Peripheral blood and lesional scalp punch biopsies were taken from alopecia areata patients. Investigators sorted PBMCs to obtain both CD4+ and CD8+ T cells. This clone was recorded a few times. Isolated RNA was reverse transcribed into cDNA used as the sequencing template. The repertoire was sequenced with immunoSEQ multiplex PCR; TCRdb's copy has only in-frame clones and lacks some. The sample shows 95,000 to 150,000 clones, roughly 50% of them seen only once. Germline-derived CDR1 and CDR2 are SGHDN and FVKESK. V was shortened by 5 bases and J by 2 bases, with 7 bases between the two germline ends. The CDR3 sequence is 12 residues long.

J is TRBJ2-7 and V is TRBV14; D unclear. The sample consisted of NKG2D-low CD8+ T cells sorted from blood. The TCR originated in a human donor with alopecia areata. For the CDR3, the DNA is TGTGCCAGCAGCTACAGCCCCTACGAGCAGTACTTC. It yields the protein CASSYSPYEQYF.